This T cell receptor (beta chain) was captured by sequencing in a study of blood T cell repertoires in COVID-19. Germline V gene data show CDR1 as SGHRS and CDR2 as YFSETQ. The CDR3 has 13 amino acids. Trimming at V came to 7 bases and at J to 5 bases, leaving 5 bases not matched to a gene. The authors' processing: Estimation of nucleated cell counts relied on the amplification of reference gene primers. The table came from immunoSEQ multiplex PCR; TCRdb's copy has only in-frame clones and leaves some out. The V and J calls and clone size were taken over from that table, and D and trimming were inferred from the DNA. The table includes about 97,000 clones, approximately 90% detected once.

What was sequenced was peripheral blood. This chain uses TRBV5-1 with TRBJ1-4, with 7 bases matching TRBD1. The source of this sequence is a man over 45 with acute or convalescent COVID-19. CDR3 region: CASRRGMNEKLFF. The CDR3 coding sequence is TGCGCCAGCCGCAGGGGGATGAATGAAAAACTGTTTTTT.